This is a list of T cell receptor beta chains from one sample in a study of OX40 agonist ivuxolimab in advanced cancers. TCRdb keeps only in-frame clones here, not all; method: immunoSEQ multiplex PCR. The table shows tens of thousands of clones, with 75% to 90% occurring only once. The starting material was CD4+ or CD8+ T cells sorted from blood, obtained in a trial of the OX40 agonist ivuxolimab. The receptors here all came from an adult with an advanced solid tumor such as melanoma, head and neck, liver or kidney cancer. Each CDR3 is given with its conserved first and last residue. The order of the fields is V gene, D gene, clone size, CDR3 length, J gene, CDR3 DNA, CDR3 protein. D genes are given only for firm matches. Only some rows state a clone size, as once, few, many or a class for expanded clones.

TRBV7-3	NA	NA	14	TRBJ2-5	TGTGCCAGCAGCCCCCCGCGGAACCAAGAGACCCAGTACTTC	CASSPPRNQETQYF
TRBV15	TRBD1	once	14	TRBJ1-3	TGTGCCACCAGCAGGGGACAGGGGGCGGACACCATATATTTT	CATSRGQGADTIYF
TRBV9	NA	NA	13	TRBJ2-3	TGTGCCAGCAGCGTAGACAACATCAATACGCAGTATTTT	CASSVDNINTQYF
TRBV5-1	TRBD2	NA	17	TRBJ2-1	TGCGCCAGCAGCTCCCAGACTAGCGGGGGATCCTACAATGAGCAGTTCTTC	CASSSQTSGGSYNEQFF
TRBV9	NA	NA	16	TRBJ1-3	TGTGCCAGCAGCTTCCAGACAGACGGGACTGGAAACACCATATATTTT	CASSFQTDGTGNTIYF
TRBV6-5	TRBD1	NA	12	TRBJ1-1	TGTGCCAGCCGACAGGGAGGCACTGAAGCTTTCTTT	CASRQGGTEAFF
TRBV10-1	NA	NA	16	TRBJ1-1	TGCGCCAGCAGAACTGGGACACCAGTAAGGAACACTGAAGCTTTCTTT	CASRTGTPVRNTEAFF
TRBV9	TRBD1	NA	13	TRBJ2-7	TGTGCCAGCAGCGACCAGGGGGCAGGCGAGCAGTACTTC	CASSDQGAGEQYF
TRBV18	TRBD1	few	15	TRBJ1-5	TGTGCCAGCTCGGAGACAGGGCCTAGCAATCAGCCCCAGCATTTT	CASSETGPSNQPQHF
TRBV5-8	NA	NA	13	TRBJ1-1	TGTGCCAGCAGCTTGGATGGGCCCTCTGAAGCTTTCTTT	CASSLDGPSEAFF
TRBV10-3	NA	NA	14	TRBJ2-3	TGTGCCATCAGTGAGGGAGGTGGTTCAGATACGCAGTATTTT	CAISEGGGSDTQYF
TRBV29-1	NA	NA	15	TRBJ2-2	TGCAGCGTTCCTACGACAGGCGCGAACACCGGGGAGCTGTTTTTT	CSVPTTGANTGELFF
TRBV27	NA	NA	15	TRBJ2-1	TGTGCCAGCAGTTCCGGGACCCTACACGTCGGTGAGCAGCTCTTC	CASSSGTLHVGEQLF
TRBV2	NA	few	13	TRBJ1-1	TGTGCCAGCACCCGAGGAGAGAACACTGAAGCTTTCTTT	CASTRGENTEAFF
TRBV28	NA	NA	12	TRBJ1-2	TGTGCCAGCAGCCGATCCGACTATGGCTACACCTTC	CASSRSDYGYTF
TRBV9	TRBD1	NA	15	TRBJ2-1	TGTGCCAGCAGCCCGTCGGACAGGGCCTACAATGAGCAGTTCTTC	CASSPSDRAYNEQFF
TRBV18	NA	NA	17	TRBJ1-4	TGTGCCAGCTCACCAGCAGTAGGGACACCAACTAATGAAAAACTGTTTTTT	CASSPAVGTPTNEKLFF
TRBV5-4	NA	NA	12	TRBJ1-1	TGTGCCAGCAGCCCGGGGGGGTACGGAGCTTTCTTT	CASSPGGYGAFF
TRBV29-1	NA	NA	12	TRBJ2-1	TGCAGCGTTGAAGAGGTTTACAATGAGCAGTTCTTC	CSVEEVYNEQFF
TRBV27	NA	NA	14	TRBJ1-4	TGTGCCAGCAGTTCCTTTGATGGCAATGAAAAACTGTTTTTT	CASSSFDGNEKLFF
TRBV30	NA	NA	15	TRBJ2-2	TGTGCCTGGAGTGCCCTCTCGGGGACTGCCGGGGAGCTGTTTTTT	CAWSALSGTAGELFF
TRBV11-2	TRBD2	NA	18	TRBJ2-7	TGTGCCAGCAGCTTAGTGGGACTAGCGGGAGGGCCCCGCTACGAGCAGTACTTC	CASSLVGLAGGPRYEQYF
TRBV4-1	NA	NA	16	TRBJ2-3	TGCGCCAGCAGCCAAGATCGGGGCCGGGGCCAAGATACGCAGTATTTT	CASSQDRGRGQDTQYF
TRBV28	TRBD2	NA	15	TRBJ2-7	TGTGCCAGCAGTCCCTCCCGGGGGGGCCTCCACGAGCAGTACTTC	CASSPSRGGLHEQYF
TRBV2	NA	once	12	TRBJ2-3	TGTGCCAGCAGACAGGGCACAGATACGCAGTATTTT	CASRQGTDTQYF